The 15 T cell receptor beta chains below all came from one sample that was sequenced in a study of liver allograft versus peripheral blood T cells. About the research overall: Comparative analysis was performed on T cell receptor repertoires from transplanted livers and from recipients' peripheral blood.

TCRdb re-derived calls from the reads in MiXCR, one entry per CDR3 protein. The repertoire includes approximately 6,100 distinct CDR3 sequences, over 12% of them detected once, and 2.9% sits in the top ten. The receptors here all came from a human patient who had a liver transplant. Among the T cells, some may be from the graft donor.

The chain combines TRBV20-1 with TRBJ1-2, with unresolved D. Trimming shortened V by 0 bases and J by 1 base, and 15 bases separated the two germline ends. CDR1 is DFQATT, CDR2 SNEGSKA, per germline (reference sequence). This CDR3 region has 16 residues. CDR3 nucleotides: TGCAGTGCTAGAGATGCGGGGAGTCCACTTAACTATGGCTACACCTTC. Protein product: CSARDAGSPLNYGYTF.

This clonotype was seen more than once but under ten times. The V gene is TRBV12-3 or TRBV12-4, the J gene TRBJ2-1; the match to TRBD2 covers 11 bases. This CDR3 has 15 residues. Germline trimming cut 5 bases from V and 5 bases from J; bases unmatched to any gene: 5. In DNA form, the CDR3 reads TGTGCCAGCAGTCTCACTAGCGGGAGTAACAATGAGCAGTTCTTC. This translates into CASSLTSGSNNEQFF.

By sample share, this clonotype is medium-sized. The chain joins TRBV18 to TRBJ1-1, with a weak D call TRBD1 (6 bases). Trimming stripped 0 bases from V and 3 bases from J, with 17 bases between. The CDR3 totals 17 residues. CDR1 and CDR2 (germline): KGHSH, LQKENI. DNA of the CDR3: TGTGCCAGCTCACCACCCCGTTCTACAGGGTTTGACACTGAAGCTTTCTTT. The encoded protein is CASSPPRSTGFDTEAFF.

This clonotype is judged medium-sized. This chain connects TRBV7-9 to TRBJ2-7, with D perhaps TRBD1 (6 bases). Per the germline V gene, CDR1 is SEHNR and CDR2 is FQNEAQ (reference sequence). The CDR3 contains 15 residues. V was cut by 5 bases and J by 1 base, with 15 bases left in between. The CDR3, as DNA: TGTGCCAGCAGCCCCCCTGGGGGCCAGTCCTACGAGCAGTACTTC. Its translation is CASSPPGGQSYEQYF.

This clonotype was observed at least ten times. The chain employs TRBV6-6 and TRBJ2-1; D might be TRBD2 (7 bases). This CDR3 contains 16 residues. Germline CDR1 and CDR2: MNHNY and SVGAGI (reference sequence). Trimming cost V 0 bases and J 6 bases, with 15 bases left between them. The CDR3 nucleotides are TGTGCCAGCAGTTACTCAGGGGGAGGGCGGCCCAATGAGCAGTTCTTC. The encoded protein is CASSYSGGGRPNEQFF.

This clonotype is medium-sized within its sample. This chain uses TRBV6-6 with TRBJ1-4; TRBD1 is a possible D gene (6 bases). CDR3 length: 17 residues. V was pared by 5 bases and J by 6 bases, with 22 bases between. Germline assignment: CDR1 MNHNY and CDR2 SVGAGI (reference sequence). CDR3 in amino acids: CASSERTRSQGHEKLFF. The CDR3 DNA reads TGTGCCAGCAGTGAAAGGACCCGTTCGCAGGGGCATGAAAAACTGTTTTTT.

By share, this clonotype counts as medium-sized. The chain joins TRBV10-3 to TRBJ2-7; TRBD1 aligns across 10 bases. After removal of 6 bases from V and 1 base from J, the junction contained 3 bases not matched to a gene. The CDR3 loop spans 14 amino acids. The V gene's germline CDR1 is ENHRY and CDR2 SYGVKD. The CDR3, as DNA: TGTGCCATCAGACGGACAGGGGGATCCTACGAGCAGTACTTC. It codes for CAIRRTGGSYEQYF.

In its sample, this clonotype ranks as medium-sized. This chain uses TRBV7-9 with TRBJ2-1; tentatively, D is TRBD2 (5 bases). The V end lost 6 bases, the J end lost 1 base, and 16 bases lay between the germline ends. The CDR3 sequence is 16 residues long. Looked up from germline, CDR1 is SEHNR and CDR2 is FQNEAQ (reference sequence). CDR3 DNA sequence: TGTGCCAGCAGTTTATCCCTAGCTGGGTCCTACAATGAGCAGTTCTTC. Translated: CASSLSLAGSYNEQFF.

This rearrangement joins TRBV28 to TRBJ2-3, with D unresolved. The CDR3 contains 12 residues. CDR1 is MDHEN, CDR2 SYDVKM, per germline. V gave up 7 bases and J gave up 6 bases, with 11 bases separating them. The CDR3 coding sequence is TGTGCCAGCACTTCCTCCCCGGATACGCAGTATTTT. Protein sequence: CASTSSPDTQYF. Combining the CDR3 with reference TRBV28 and TRBJ2-3 gives the whole variable domain DVKVTQSSRYLVKRTGEKVFLECVQDMDHENMFWYRQDPGLGLRLIYFSYDVKMKEKGDIPEGYSVSREKKERFSLILESASTNQTSMYLCASTSSPDTQYFGPGTRLTVL.

This rearrangement joins TRBV12-3 or TRBV12-4 to TRBJ1-6; D is undetermined. With 5 bases removed from V and 3 bases from J, the gap between germline ends came to 11 bases. This CDR3 has 15 residues. The CDR3 bases are TGTGCCAGCAGTGACCAAGGGTACTATAATTCACCCCTCCACTTT. This translates into CASSDQGYYNSPLHF.

This rearrangement joins TRBV5-1 to TRBJ1-4; possible D gene TRBD1, 6 bases. There are 16 residues in the CDR3. The germline V gene has CDR1 SGHRS and CDR2 YFSETQ. Trimming removed 4 bases at V and 8 bases at J, with 21 bases between. The CDR3 DNA reads as TGCGCCAGCAGCCTGGGGGACAACTCAAATATAGAAAAACTGTTTTTT. Protein product: CASSLGDNSNIEKLFF.

This clonotype is judged medium-sized. The chain joins TRBV6-6 to TRBJ1-5, with D perhaps matching TRBD1 (5 bases). CDR3 size: 16 residues. Germline V gives CDR1 MNHNY, CDR2 SVGAGI (reference sequence). V shed 2 bases and J shed 5 bases, with 16 bases lying between them. CDR3 DNA: TGTGCCAGCAGTTACCCCAAAAGTCGGGGCGATCAGCCCCAGCATTTT. Its translation: CASSYPKSRGDQPQHF.

The chain links TRBV30 to TRBJ1-3; D remains unclear. The CDR3 is 14 residues long. Trimming cost V 5 bases and J 4 bases, with 15 bases left between them. In germline, CDR1 is GTSNPN, CDR2 SVGIG (reference sequence). Here the CDR3 reads CAWGGKGPGNTIYF. CDR3 nucleotides: TGTGCCTGGGGAGGGAAAGGACCGGGAAACACCATATATTTT.

V usage is TRBV20-1 and J usage is TRBJ1-6, with TRBD1 identical over 9 bases. This CDR3 spans 15 amino acids. Germline CDR1 DFQATT, CDR2 SNEGSKA (reference sequence). V trimming: 0 bases; J trimming: 7 bases; junction bases outside the gene matches: 4. CDR3 amino acids: CSARDATGGNSPLHF. The CDR3 DNA sequence: TGCAGTGCTAGAGATGCGACAGGGGGGAATTCACCCCTCCACTTT.

In this sample, this clonotype turned up many times. V is TRBV5-6 and J is TRBJ2-7; 11 nucleotides agree with TRBD2. Germline V gene sequence: CDR1 SGHDT, CDR2 YYEEEE. This CDR3 has 15 amino acids. The V and J ends lost 4 bases and 3 bases, in that order; junction bases with no gene match: 6. CDR3 coding DNA: TGTGCCAGCAGCAGACGGACTAGCGGGTACTACGAGCAGTACTTC. Encoded protein: CASSRRTSGYYEQYF. Together with reference TRBV5-6 and TRBJ2-7, the CDR3 gives the full variable domain: DAGVTQSPTHLIKTRGQQVTLRCSPKSGHDTVSWYQQALGQGPQFIFQYYEEEERQRGNFPDRFSGHQFPNYSSELNVNALLLGDSALYLCASSRRTSGYYEQYFGPGTRLTVT.